One and the same sample provided the 32 T cell receptor beta chains below, sequenced in a study of blood T cell repertoires in COVID-19. This table comes from immunoSEQ multiplex PCR, and its TCRdb copy is limited to in-frame clones, with some not included. The profile shows some 180,000 clones, around 89% of them singletons. The material sequenced was peripheral blood. All receptors come from a man aged 35 to 55 with active or convalescent COVID-19.

This clone was seen a few times. The rearrangement links TRBV5-6 to TRBJ2-7, with 9 bases aligning to TRBD2. This CDR3 region has 15 residues. Germline V gene lookup returns CDR1 SGHDT and CDR2 YYEEEE. The V segment lost 1 base and the J segment 4 bases; nucleotides outside the gene matches: 6. CDR3 coding DNA: TGTGCCAGCAGCTTGTATCAGGGACTAGCATACGAGCAGTACTTC. This codes for CASSLYQGLAYEQYF.

CDR3 nucleotides: TGTGCCAGCAGCTTAAAACAGGGGGCTAATCAGCCCCAGCATTTT. This codes for CASSLKQGANQPQHF. This chain uses TRBV5-5 with TRBJ1-5; the match to TRBD1 covers 9 bases. Germline CDR1 reads SGHKS; CDR2 reads YYEKEE (reference sequence). The trim removed 2 bases at V and 4 bases at J, leaving 4 bases unmatched. This CDR3 spans 15 amino acids.

As concerns this clone: One end of the junction does not line up with germline, which may come from a read error. This chain joins TRBV7-2 and TRBJ2-3, with D perhaps matching TRBD2 (6 bases). This CDR3 has 11 amino acids. Germline CDR1 and CDR2: SGHTA and FQGNSA. The DNA of the CDR3 is TGTGCCAGCAGCTCAACGGGAGAATCGGATTTT. It translates to CASSSTGESDF.

V is TRBV11-2 and J is TRBJ1-6; 8 bases line up with TRBD1. CDR1 and CDR2 from the germline V gene are SGHAT and FQNNGV. The CDR3 totals 14 residues. With V trimmed by 5 bases and J by 11 bases, 8 bases remained unmatched. The CDR3, as DNA: TGTGCCAGCAGCCCGCCCAGGGGGCTAACACCCCTCCACTTT. It specifies CASSPPRGLTPLHF.

The gene calls are TRBV19 and TRBJ2-2; 9 positions agree with TRBD2. The V and J ends lost 2 bases and 9 bases, in that order; junction bases with no gene match: 7. The germline gives CDR1 LNHDA, CDR2 SQIVND (reference sequence). The CDR3 is made up of 15 amino acids. CDR3 in DNA: TGTGCCAGTAGTATAAGCGGGGGGACAGCCAGGGAGCTGTTTTTT. The encoded protein is CASSISGGTARELFF. Looking up the rest from reference TRBV19 and TRBJ2-2 gives the full variable domain: DGGITQSPKYLFRKEGQNVTLSCEQNLNHDAMYWYRQDPGQGLRLIYYSQIVNDFQKGDIAEGYSVSREKKESFPLTVTSAQKNPTAFYLCASSISGGTARELFFGEGSRLTVL.

J is TRBJ1-2 and V is TRBV19; no clear D. Germline V CDR1 and CDR2: LNHDA, SQIVND (reference sequence). The CDR3 is 12 residues long. V lost 4 bases and J 4 bases, leaving 7 bases between the germline ends. The CDR3 region is CASSRASYGYTF. In nucleotides, the CDR3 is TGTGCCAGTAGTAGGGCTTCCTATGGCTACACCTTC.

The chain employs TRBV6-5 and TRBJ1-1, with D maybe TRBD1 (6 bases). Germline lookup yields CDR1 MNHEY and CDR2 SVGAGI. With 0 bases removed from V and 8 bases from J, the gap between germline ends came to 10 bases. The CDR3 has 13 amino acids. In nucleotides, the CDR3 is TGTGCCAGCAGTTACTCACGGACAGTCGAAGCTTTCTTT. It encodes CASSYSRTVEAFF.

This clone was observed a few times. The chain carries TRBV7-2 and TRBJ1-2, with D tentatively TRBD1 (6 bases). The germline V gene encodes CDR1 SGHTA and CDR2 FQGNSA. The CDR3 is 14 residues long. V lost 7 bases to trimming and J lost 6 bases, with 18 bases between them. CDR3 loop: CASNIQGSGHGYTF. CDR3 in DNA: TGTGCCAGCAACATACAGGGATCTGGCCATGGCTACACCTTC.

The rearrangement links TRBV30 to TRBJ2-2; D is unclear. V shed 1 base and J shed 5 bases, with 8 bases lying between them. The CDR3 spans 13 residues. From germline, CDR1 is GTSNPN and CDR2 SVGIG (reference sequence). CDR3 loop: CAWSGLTTGELFF. Written as DNA, the CDR3 is TGTGCCTGGAGTGGACTGACGACCGGGGAGCTGTTTTTT.

The rearrangement links TRBV29-1 to TRBJ2-3, with 11 bases aligning to TRBD1. Germline assignment: CDR1 SQVTM and CDR2 ANQGSEA. The CDR3 has 15 amino acids. The V gene end was trimmed by 3 bases and the J gene end by 6 bases; junction bases not matched to a gene: 8. Written as DNA, the CDR3 is TGCAGCGTTGAGGACAGGGGGCTTCAGGTTGATACGCAGTATTTT. The encoded protein is CSVEDRGLQVDTQYF.

The chain joins TRBV19 to TRBJ1-1, with D unclear. The CDR3 is 15 amino acids. Trimming removed 2 bases at V and 3 bases at J, with 13 bases between. Germline-derived CDR1 and CDR2 are LNHDA and SQIVND (reference sequence). The DNA for the CDR3 is TGTGCCAGTAGTATACAGCGGGGTATGGACACTGAAGCTTTCTTT. Translated, it gives CASSIQRGMDTEAFF.

V and J are TRBV19 and TRBJ1-6; 9 bases align to TRBD1. The germline V gene has CDR1 LNHDA and CDR2 SQIVND (reference sequence). V dropped 8 bases and J dropped 5; count of bases not matched to a gene: 7. This CDR3 is built from 15 residues. This CDR3 reads CASRAGTGNNSPLHF. CDR3 sequence (DNA): TGTGCCAGTCGAGCAGGGACAGGGAATAATTCACCCCTCCACTTT. The variable domain in full, with the rest retrieved from reference TRBV19 and TRBJ1-6, is DGGITQSPKYLFRKEGQNVTLSCEQNLNHDAMYWYRQDPGQGLRLIYYSQIVNDFQKGDIAEGYSVSREKKESFPLTVTSAQKNPTAFYLCASRAGTGNNSPLHFGNGTRLTVT.

J is TRBJ1-5 and V is TRBV7-2, with D possibly TRBD1 on 5 matching bases. CDR1 and CDR2 (germline): SGHTA, FQGNSA. V was cut by 1 base and J by 2 bases, with 9 bases left in between. CDR3 length equals 15 residues. CDR3 in DNA: TGTGCCAGCAGCTTAGGGGGCCTGGGCAATCAGCCCCAGCATTTT. Its translation: CASSLGGLGNQPQHF.

The V gene is TRBV28, the J gene TRBJ2-1; possible D gene TRBD2, 7 bases. Germline-derived CDR1 and CDR2 are MDHEN and SYDVKM. The CDR3 is 14 amino acids. The V gene lost 5 bases and the J gene lost 8 bases, with 16 bases spanning the gap. The CDR3 nucleotides are TGTGCCAGCAGTCCCCCCCAGGGGAGGGATGAGCAGTTCTTC. Translating it yields CASSPPQGRDEQFF.

This chain connects TRBV19 to TRBJ2-7; 7 bases are a match to TRBD1. The germline CDR1 and CDR2 sequences are LNHDA and SQIVND (reference sequence). The CDR3 has 16 residues. Trimming removed 5 bases from V and 1 base from J; junction bases left unmatched: 11. The CDR3 region is CASSSRSRQGSYEQYF. The CDR3 nucleotides are TGTGCCAGTAGTTCCCGTTCGAGACAGGGATCCTACGAGCAGTACTTC.

The chain links TRBV7-8 to TRBJ2-1; possibly TRBD1 for D (6 bases). The V end lost 1 base, the J end lost 3 bases, and 19 bases lay between the germline ends. The CDR3 spans 18 residues. Germline assignment: CDR1 SGHVS and CDR2 FQNEAQ. The CDR3 sequence: CASSLVVGQGINYNEQFF. The CDR3 region has the DNA TGTGCCAGCAGCTTAGTAGTTGGGCAGGGGATTAACTACAATGAGCAGTTCTTC. Filled out from reference TRBV7-8 and TRBJ2-1, the complete variable domain reads GAGVSQSPRYKVAKRGQDVALRCDPISGHVSLFWYQQALGQGPEFLTYFQNEAQLDKSGLPSDRFFAERPEGSVSTLKIQRTQQEDSAVYLCASSLVVGQGINYNEQFFGPGTRLTVL.

The chain couples TRBV4-3 to TRBJ1-1, with D perhaps TRBD1 (5 bases). CDR1 and CDR2 (germline): LGHNA, YSLEER. The CDR3 runs 15 residues. Deletions cut 0 bases from V and 6 bases from J, with 14 bases between. The CDR3 spells CASSQDSGFGAEAFF. CDR3 in DNA: TGCGCCAGCAGCCAAGATTCAGGGTTTGGCGCTGAAGCTTTCTTT.

The chain recombines TRBV19 with TRBJ2-4; 11 nucleotides align to TRBD1. Germline assignment: CDR1 LNHDA and CDR2 SQIVND (reference sequence). V lost 5 bases to trimming and J lost 7 bases; unmatched junction nucleotides: 4. The CDR3 contains 14 residues. The CDR3 DNA sequence: TGTGCCAGTAGTCCGGACAGGGGGCTTAACATTCAGTACTTC. Protein sequence: CASSPDRGLNIQYF.

This chain joins TRBV5-8 and TRBJ1-5, with D possibly being TRBD1 (5 bases). CDR3 length: 16 amino acids. The germline V gene has CDR1 SGHTS and CDR2 YDEGEE. Trimming removed 0 bases from V and 3 bases from J, with 13 bases in between. The CDR3 bases are TGTGCCAGCAGCTTGGTCTCTGAGACAGACAATCAGCCCCAGCATTTT. Encoded protein: CASSLVSETDNQPQHF.

The chain recombines TRBV28 with TRBJ2-7; 8 bases align to TRBD1. The V gene end was trimmed by 2 bases and the J gene end by 2 bases; junction bases not matched to a gene: 8. Germline V gives CDR1 MDHEN, CDR2 SYDVKM. This CDR3 comprises 16 residues. The CDR3 DNA reads as TGTGCCAGCAGTTTACCCTCGACAGGGGTGGCCTACGAGCAGTACTTC. As protein: CASSLPSTGVAYEQYF.

The V and J genes are TRBV28 and TRBJ2-3; D perhaps matches TRBD1 (5 bases). V was clipped by 7 bases and J by 4 bases, with 24 bases between them. Germline V gene data show CDR1 as MDHEN and CDR2 as SYDVKM. The CDR3 consists of 17 residues. The CDR3 loop is CASTRTTGHKTPDTQYF. Written as DNA, the CDR3 is TGTGCCAGCACAAGGACAACAGGCCATAAGACGCCAGATACGCAGTATTTT.

V is TRBV6-5 and J is TRBJ2-7, with TRBD1 as a possible D gene (5 bases). Trimming removed 2 bases from V and 4 bases from J, with 9 bases in between. The CDR3 extends over 13 amino acids. CDR1 is MNHEY and CDR2 is SVGAGI in the germline V gene. CDR3 sequence: CASSYGHAYEQYF. The CDR3 nucleotides read TGTGCCAGCAGTTACGGACATGCTTACGAGCAGTACTTC.

The chain joins TRBV9 to TRBJ1-1, with 7 positions matching TRBD1. The length of the CDR3 is 16 residues. With 4 bases clipped from V and 0 bases from J, the junction kept 9 bases outside the gene matches. Germline CDR1 is SGDLS and CDR2 is YYNGEE. CDR3 sequence: CASSRRQGPMNTEAFF. In DNA form, the CDR3 reads TGTGCCAGCAGCAGACGACAGGGACCTATGAACACTGAAGCTTTCTTT.

This chain connects TRBV18 to TRBJ1-1; no reliable D call. V gave up 7 bases and J gave up 0 bases, with 15 bases separating them. The germline CDR1 and CDR2 sequences are KGHSH and LQKENI. CDR3 length equals 15 residues. The CDR3 spells CASLERRTVNTEAFF. DNA for the CDR3: TGTGCCAGCTTAGAGCGACGGACTGTGAACACTGAAGCTTTCTTT.

The chain employs TRBV11-2 and TRBJ2-7; D is unclear. The CDR3 extends over 14 amino acids. Trimming left V 0 bases short and J 0 bases short, with 6 bases between. Germline values: CDR1 SGHAT, CDR2 FQNNGV. The CDR3 loop reads CASSLDRSSYEQYF. The DNA for the CDR3 is TGTGCCAGCAGCTTAGACCGGAGCTCCTACGAGCAGTACTTC.

In its sample, this clone was seen once. The chain joins TRBV5-6 to TRBJ1-1, with a possible D match to TRBD1 (6 bases). The germline V and J ends were trimmed by 4 bases and 4 bases, with 17 bases remaining between them. There are 15 residues in the CDR3. Germline loops: CDR1 SGHDT, CDR2 YYEEEE. The DNA of the CDR3 is TGTGCCAGCAGCGGAACAACAGGGTGGGGCACTGAAGCTTTCTTT. It specifies CASSGTTGWGTEAFF.

This clone was seen just once. The chain joins TRBV7-9 to TRBJ1-1; the D is unclear. In germline, CDR1 is SEHNR, CDR2 FQNEAQ (reference sequence). CDR3 size: 12 residues. The ends were cut back, 5 bases at V and 4 bases at J, with 8 bases in the middle. The CDR3 DNA reads TGTGCCAGCAGCCCGGCGGGCACTGAAGCTTTCTTT. Its translation is CASSPAGTEAFF.

The chain joins TRBV5-4 to TRBJ1-2; 7 bases match TRBD1. The CDR3 spans 14 residues. Trimming removed 4 bases from V and 2 bases from J; junction bases left unmatched: 5. Germline CDR1 reads SGHNT; CDR2 reads YYREEE (reference sequence). The CDR3 reads CASSLRTGNYGYTF. For the CDR3, the DNA is TGTGCCAGCAGCCTAAGGACAGGAAACTATGGCTACACCTTC.

This clone was observed a few times. The chain carries TRBV5-4 and TRBJ2-5; 10 bases fit TRBD2. The CDR3 loop spans 16 amino acids. V was clipped by 4 bases and J by 5 bases; unmatched bases: 11. The germline V gene encodes CDR1 SGHNT and CDR2 YYREEE (reference sequence). CDR3: CASSGYPTSGAETQYF. The CDR3 DNA sequence: TGTGCCAGCAGCGGGTACCCTACTAGCGGGGCGGAGACCCAGTACTTC.

V usage is TRBV12-3 or TRBV12-4 and J usage is TRBJ2-7; TRBD2 matches 7 bases. The CDR3 contains 13 residues. The junction had 4 bases not matched to a gene; V was cut back by 1 base and J by 7 bases. CDR3 DNA: TGTGCCAGCAGTTTAGTGCGGGGGTGGGAGCAGTACTTC. Encoded protein: CASSLVRGWEQYF.

The chain uses TRBV7-9 and TRBJ1-2; D is uncertain. CDR3 size: 13 residues. The germline CDR1 and CDR2 sequences are SEHNR and FQNEAQ (reference sequence). The ends were cut back, 5 bases at V and 8 bases at J, with 15 bases in the middle. The DNA for the CDR3 is TGTGCCAGCAGCAATAGCGGGCTGGGCGGCTACACCTTC. It specifies CASSNSGLGGYTF.

This clone was detected once. This chain connects TRBV6-5 to TRBJ2-5, with no clear D. Deletions cut 2 bases from V and 7 bases from J, with 11 bases between. This CDR3 is built from 13 residues. Germline loops: CDR1 MNHEY, CDR2 SVGAGI. CDR3 residues: CASSYLRLGTQYF. CDR3 coding DNA: TGTGCCAGCAGTTACCTGCGACTGGGGACCCAGTACTTC.